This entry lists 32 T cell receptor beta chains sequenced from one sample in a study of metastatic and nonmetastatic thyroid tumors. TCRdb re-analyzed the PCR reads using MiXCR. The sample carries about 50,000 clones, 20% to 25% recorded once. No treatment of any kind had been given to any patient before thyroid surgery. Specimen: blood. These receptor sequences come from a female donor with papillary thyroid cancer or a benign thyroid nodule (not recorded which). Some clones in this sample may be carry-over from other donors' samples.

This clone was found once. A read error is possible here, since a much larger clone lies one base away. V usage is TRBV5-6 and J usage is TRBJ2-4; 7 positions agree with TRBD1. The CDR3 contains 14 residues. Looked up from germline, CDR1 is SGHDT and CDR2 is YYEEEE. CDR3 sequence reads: CSSSQTGFENIQYF. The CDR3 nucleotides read TGTTCCAGCAGCCAGACAGGGTTTGAAAACATTCAGTACTTC.

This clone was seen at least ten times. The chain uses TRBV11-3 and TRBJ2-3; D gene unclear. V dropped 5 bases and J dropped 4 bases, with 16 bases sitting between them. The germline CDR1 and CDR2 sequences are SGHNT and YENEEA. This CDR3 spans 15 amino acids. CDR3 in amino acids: CASSRRIGQADTQYF. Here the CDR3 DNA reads TGTGCCAGCAGCCGTAGGATCGGCCAAGCAGATACGCAGTATTTT.

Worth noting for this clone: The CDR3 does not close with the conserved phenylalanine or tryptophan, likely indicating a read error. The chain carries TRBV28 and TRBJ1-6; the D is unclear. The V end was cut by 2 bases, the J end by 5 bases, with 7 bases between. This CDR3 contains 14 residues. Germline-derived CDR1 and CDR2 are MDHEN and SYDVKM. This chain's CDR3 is CASSLPQDNSPLHL. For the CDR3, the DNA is TGTGCCAGCAGTTTACCCCAGGATAATTCACCCCTCCACTTG.

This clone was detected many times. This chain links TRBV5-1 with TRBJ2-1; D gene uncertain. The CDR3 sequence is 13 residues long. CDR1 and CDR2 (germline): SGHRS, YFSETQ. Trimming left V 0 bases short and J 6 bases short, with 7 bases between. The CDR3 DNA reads TGCGCCAGCAGCTTGGGAATCACCAATGAGCAGTTCTTC. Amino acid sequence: CASSLGITNEQFF.

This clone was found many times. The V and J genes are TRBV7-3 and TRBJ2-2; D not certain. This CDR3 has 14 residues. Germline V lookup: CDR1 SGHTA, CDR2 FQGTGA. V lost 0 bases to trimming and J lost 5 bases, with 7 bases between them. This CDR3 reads CASSLTSETGELFF. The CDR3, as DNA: TGTGCCAGCAGCTTAACTTCCGAAACCGGGGAGCTGTTTTTT.

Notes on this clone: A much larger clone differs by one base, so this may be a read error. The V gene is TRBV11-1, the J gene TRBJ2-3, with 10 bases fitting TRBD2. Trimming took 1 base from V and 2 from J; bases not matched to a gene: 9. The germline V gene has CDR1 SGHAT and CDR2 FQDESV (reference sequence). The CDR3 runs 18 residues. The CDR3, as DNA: TGTGCCAGCAGCTTAGTTCGGCTAGCGGGAGCCCCCACAGATACGCAGTATTTT. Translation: CASSLVRLAGAPTDTQYF.

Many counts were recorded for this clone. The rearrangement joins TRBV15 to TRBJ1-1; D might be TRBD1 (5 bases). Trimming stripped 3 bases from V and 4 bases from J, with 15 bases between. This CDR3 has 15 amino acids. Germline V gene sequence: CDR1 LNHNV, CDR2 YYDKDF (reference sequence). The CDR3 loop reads CATSRGVGVVTEAFF. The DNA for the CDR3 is TGTGCCACCAGCAGGGGGGTGGGGGTGGTCACTGAAGCTTTCTTT.

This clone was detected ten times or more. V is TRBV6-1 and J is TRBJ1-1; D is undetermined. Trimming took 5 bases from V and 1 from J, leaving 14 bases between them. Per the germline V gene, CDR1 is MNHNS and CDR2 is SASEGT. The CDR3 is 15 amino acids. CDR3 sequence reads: CASSRTRAGNTEAFF. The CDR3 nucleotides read TGTGCCAGCAGTCGAACACGGGCGGGGAACACTGAAGCTTTCTTT.

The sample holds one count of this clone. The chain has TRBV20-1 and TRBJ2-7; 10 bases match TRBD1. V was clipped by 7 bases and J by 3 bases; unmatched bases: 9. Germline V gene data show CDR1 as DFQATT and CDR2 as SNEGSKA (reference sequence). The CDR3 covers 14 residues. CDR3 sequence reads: CSERRTGGIYEQYF. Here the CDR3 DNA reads TGCAGTGAGCGCCGGACAGGGGGGATCTACGAGCAGTACTTC.

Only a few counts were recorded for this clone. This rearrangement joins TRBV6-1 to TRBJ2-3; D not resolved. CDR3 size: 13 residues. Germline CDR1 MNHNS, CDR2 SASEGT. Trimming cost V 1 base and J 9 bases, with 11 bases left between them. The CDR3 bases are TGTGCCAGCAGTGAAGAGAACCACCAGACGCAGTATTTT. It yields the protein CASSEENHQTQYF.

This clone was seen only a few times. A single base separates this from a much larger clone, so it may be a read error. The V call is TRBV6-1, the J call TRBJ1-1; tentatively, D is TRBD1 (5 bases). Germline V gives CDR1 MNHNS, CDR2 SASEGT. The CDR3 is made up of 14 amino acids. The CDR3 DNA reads TGTGCCAGCAGTGAAACAGGTTATTACGCTGAAGCTTTATTT. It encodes CASSETGYYAEALF.

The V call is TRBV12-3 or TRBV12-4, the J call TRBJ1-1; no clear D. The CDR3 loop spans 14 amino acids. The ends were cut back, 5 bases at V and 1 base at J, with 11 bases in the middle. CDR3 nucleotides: TGTGCCAGCAGTCATGGACTGACGAACACTGAAGCTTTCTTT. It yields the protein CASSHGLTNTEAFF.

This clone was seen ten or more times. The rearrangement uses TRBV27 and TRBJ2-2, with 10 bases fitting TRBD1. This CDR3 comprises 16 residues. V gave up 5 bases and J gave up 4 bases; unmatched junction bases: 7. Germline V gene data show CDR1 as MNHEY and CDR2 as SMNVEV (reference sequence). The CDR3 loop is CASSLWTGGSTGELFF. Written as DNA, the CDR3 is TGTGCCAGCAGTCTATGGACAGGGGGTAGCACCGGGGAGCTGTTTTTT.

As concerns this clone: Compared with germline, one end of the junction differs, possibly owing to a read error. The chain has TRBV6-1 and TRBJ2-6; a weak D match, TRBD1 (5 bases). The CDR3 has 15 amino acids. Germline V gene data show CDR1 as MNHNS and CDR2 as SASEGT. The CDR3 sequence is CASTRSGNGADVLTF. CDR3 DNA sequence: TGTGCCAGCACCCGGTCCGGTAATGGGGCCGACGTCCTGACTTTC.

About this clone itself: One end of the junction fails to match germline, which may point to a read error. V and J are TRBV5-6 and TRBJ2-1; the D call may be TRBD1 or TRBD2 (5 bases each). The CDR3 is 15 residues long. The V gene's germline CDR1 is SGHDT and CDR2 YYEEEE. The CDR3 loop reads CASSLAGLALHEQLF. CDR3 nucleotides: TGTGCCAGCAGCTTGGCAGGGCTAGCCCTCCATGAGCAGTTGTTC.

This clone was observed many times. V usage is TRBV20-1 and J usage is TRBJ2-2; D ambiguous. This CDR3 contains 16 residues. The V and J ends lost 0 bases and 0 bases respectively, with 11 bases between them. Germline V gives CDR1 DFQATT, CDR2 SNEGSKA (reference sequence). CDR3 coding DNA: TGCAGTGCTAGAGATCGTGGGATTTCGAACACCGGGGAGCTGTTTTTT. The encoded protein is CSARDRGISNTGELFF.

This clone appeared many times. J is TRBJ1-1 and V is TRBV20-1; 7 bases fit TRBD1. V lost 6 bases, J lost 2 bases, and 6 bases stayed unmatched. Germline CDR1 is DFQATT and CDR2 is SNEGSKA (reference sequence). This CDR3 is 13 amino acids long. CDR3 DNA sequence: TGCAGTGCCTACAGGGGTCCCAACACTGAAGCTTTCTTT. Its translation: CSAYRGPNTEAFF.

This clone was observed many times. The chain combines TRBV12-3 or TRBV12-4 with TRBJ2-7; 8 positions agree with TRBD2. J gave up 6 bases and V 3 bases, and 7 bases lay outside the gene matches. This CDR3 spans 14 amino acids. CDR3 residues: CASSLTGGGAEQYF. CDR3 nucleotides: TGTGCCAGCAGTTTGACGGGGGGGGGAGCCGAGCAGTACTTC.

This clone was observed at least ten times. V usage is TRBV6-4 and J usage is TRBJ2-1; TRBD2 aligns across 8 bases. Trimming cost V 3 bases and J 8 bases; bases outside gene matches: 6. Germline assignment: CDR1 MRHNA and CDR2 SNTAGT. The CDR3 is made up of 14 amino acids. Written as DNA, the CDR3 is TGTGCCAGCAGTGAGAGCGGGAGTTATGATGAGCAGTTCTTC. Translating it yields CASSESGSYDEQFF.

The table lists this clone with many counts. Written as DNA, the CDR3 is TGCGCCAGCAGGGCTAGCGGATTCCAAGAGCTGTTTTTT. Its translation is CASRASGFQELFF. The V and J genes are TRBV5-1 and TRBJ2-2, with 7 positions matching TRBD2. Losses at the gene ends were 5 bases for V and 11 bases for J; bases not matched to a gene: 9. Germline CDR1 is SGHRS and CDR2 is YFSETQ. The CDR3 covers 13 residues. Based on the CDR3 plus reference TRBV5-1 and TRBJ2-2, the full variable domain is KAGVTQTPRYLIKTRGQQVTLSCSPISGHRSVSWYQQTPGQGLQFLFEYFSETQRNKGNFPGRFSGRQFSNSRSEMNVSTLELGDSALYLCASRASGFQELFFGEGSRLTVL.

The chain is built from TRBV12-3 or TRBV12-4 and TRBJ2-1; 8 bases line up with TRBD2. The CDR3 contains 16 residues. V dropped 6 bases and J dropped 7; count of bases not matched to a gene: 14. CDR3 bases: TGTGCCAGCAGCAAGGGACTGGCGGGAGGAATGAATGAGCAGTTCTTC. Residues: CASSKGLAGGMNEQFF.

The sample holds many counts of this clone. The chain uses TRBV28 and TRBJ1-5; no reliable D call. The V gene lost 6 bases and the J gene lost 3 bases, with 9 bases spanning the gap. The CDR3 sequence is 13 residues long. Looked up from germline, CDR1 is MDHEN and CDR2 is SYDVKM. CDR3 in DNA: TGTGCCAGCAGGGTCCGAAACAATCAGCCCCAGCATTTT. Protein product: CASRVRNNQPQHF.

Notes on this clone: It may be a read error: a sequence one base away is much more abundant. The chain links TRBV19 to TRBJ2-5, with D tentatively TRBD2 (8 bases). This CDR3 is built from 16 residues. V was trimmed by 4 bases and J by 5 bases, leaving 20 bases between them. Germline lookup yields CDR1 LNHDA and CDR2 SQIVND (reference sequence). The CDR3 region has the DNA TGTGCCAGTAGTAGGGGACTAGAGGGAGGGGGCGAGACCCAGTACTTC. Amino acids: CASSRGLEGGGETQYF.

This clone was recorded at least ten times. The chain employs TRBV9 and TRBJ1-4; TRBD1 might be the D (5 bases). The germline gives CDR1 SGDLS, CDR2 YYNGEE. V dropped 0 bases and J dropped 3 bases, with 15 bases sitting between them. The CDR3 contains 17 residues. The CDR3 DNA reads TGTGCCAGCAGCGTAGGCGACAGCCACTGGGCTAATGAAAAACTGTTTTTT. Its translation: CASSVGDSHWANEKLFF.

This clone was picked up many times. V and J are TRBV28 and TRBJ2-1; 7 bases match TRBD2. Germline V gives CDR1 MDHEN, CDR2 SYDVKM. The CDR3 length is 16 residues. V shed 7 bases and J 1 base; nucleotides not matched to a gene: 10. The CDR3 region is CASTPGVAGSYNEQFF. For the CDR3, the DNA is TGTGCCAGCACTCCGGGGGTAGCGGGTTCCTACAATGAGCAGTTCTTC.

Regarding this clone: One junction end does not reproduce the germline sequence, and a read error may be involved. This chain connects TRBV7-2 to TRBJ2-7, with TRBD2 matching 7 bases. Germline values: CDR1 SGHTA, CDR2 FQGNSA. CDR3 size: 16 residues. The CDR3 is CASSLRASGAPYDQYF. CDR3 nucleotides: TGTGCCAGCAGCTTACGGGCTAGCGGTGCCCCCTACGATCAGTACTTC.

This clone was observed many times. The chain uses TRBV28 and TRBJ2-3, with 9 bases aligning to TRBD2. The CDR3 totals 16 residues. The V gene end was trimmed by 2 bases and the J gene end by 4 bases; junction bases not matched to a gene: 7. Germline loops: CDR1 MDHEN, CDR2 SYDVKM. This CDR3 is CASSLKAGGRADTQYF. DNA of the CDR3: TGTGCCAGCAGTTTAAAGGCGGGAGGGAGGGCAGATACGCAGTATTTT.

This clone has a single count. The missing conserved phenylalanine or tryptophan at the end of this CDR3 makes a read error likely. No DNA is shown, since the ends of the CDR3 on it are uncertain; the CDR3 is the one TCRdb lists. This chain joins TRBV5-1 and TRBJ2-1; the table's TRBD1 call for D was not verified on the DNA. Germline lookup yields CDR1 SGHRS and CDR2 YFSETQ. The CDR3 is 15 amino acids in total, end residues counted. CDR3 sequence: CASRFSRDRGNEKFL.

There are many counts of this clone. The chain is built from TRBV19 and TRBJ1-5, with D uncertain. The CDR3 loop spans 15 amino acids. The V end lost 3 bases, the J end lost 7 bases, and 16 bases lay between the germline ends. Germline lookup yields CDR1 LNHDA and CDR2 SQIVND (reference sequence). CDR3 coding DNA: TGTGCCAGTAGTATCTCGGATCGGCTTTCGCAGCCCCAGCATTTT. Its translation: CASSISDRLSQPQHF.

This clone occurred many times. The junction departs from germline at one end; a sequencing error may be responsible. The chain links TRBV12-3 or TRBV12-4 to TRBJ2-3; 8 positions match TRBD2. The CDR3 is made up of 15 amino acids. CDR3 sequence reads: CANSIGLAGTDTQYF. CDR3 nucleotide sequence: TGTGCCAACAGTATCGGACTAGCAGGCACAGATACGCAGTATTTT.

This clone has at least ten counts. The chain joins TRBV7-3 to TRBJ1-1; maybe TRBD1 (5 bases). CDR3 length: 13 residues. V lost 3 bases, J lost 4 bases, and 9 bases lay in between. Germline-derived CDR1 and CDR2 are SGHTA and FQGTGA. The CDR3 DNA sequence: TGTGCCAGCAGCTTTGCGCAGGGCACTGAAGCTTTCTTT. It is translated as CASSFAQGTEAFF.

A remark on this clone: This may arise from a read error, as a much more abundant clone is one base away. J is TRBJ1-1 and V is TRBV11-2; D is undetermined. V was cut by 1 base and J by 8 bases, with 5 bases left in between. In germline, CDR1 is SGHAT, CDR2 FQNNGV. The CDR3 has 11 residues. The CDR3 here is CASSLGGEAFF. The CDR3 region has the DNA TGTGCCAGCAGCTTAGGCGGCGAAGCTTTCTTT.